Below, 9 T cell receptor beta chains from the same sample are listed, as sequenced in a study of blood T cell repertoires in COVID-19. Sequenced by immunoSEQ multiplex PCR; TCRdb stores in-frame clones only, minus some. The repertoire holds about 250,000 clones, with 84% as singletons. The specimen was peripheral blood. These receptors all come from a woman between 40 and 50 years old who had recovered from COVID-19.

The V and J genes are TRBV5-1 and TRBJ1-1, with 7 bases lining up with TRBD1. Per germline, CDR1 SGHRS and CDR2 YFSETQ. Trimming removed 9 bases from V and 1 base from J; junction bases left unmatched: 6. This CDR3 is built from 13 residues. The CDR3 region has the DNA TGCGCCACATCCGGGACAGCGAACACTGAAGCTTTCTTT. Amino acids: CATSGTANTEAFF. Based on the CDR3 plus reference TRBV5-1 and TRBJ1-1, the full variable domain is KAGVTQTPRYLIKTRGQQVTLSCSPISGHRSVSWYQQTPGQGLQFLFEYFSETQRNKGNFPGRFSGRQFSNSRSEMNVSTLELGDSALYLCATSGTANTEAFFGQGTRLTVV.

This chain connects TRBV5-1 to TRBJ2-2, with D maybe TRBD1 (6 bases). Germline CDR1 and CDR2: SGHRS and YFSETQ. The CDR3 length is 15 residues. The V end lost 0 bases, the J end lost 1 base, and 7 bases lay between the germline ends. The CDR3 DNA is TGCGCCAGCAGCTTGGAACAGGGGAACACCGGGGAGCTGTTTTTT. Translation: CASSLEQGNTGELFF.

The rearrangement uses TRBV28 and TRBJ2-6; 9 bases are a match to TRBD1. CDR1 and CDR2 from the germline V gene are MDHEN and SYDVKM. CDR3 length equals 16 residues. CDR3 region: CVSQGALGSGANVLTF. For the CDR3, the DNA is TGTGTATCACAGGGGGCACTCGGCTCTGGGGCCAACGTCCTGACTTTC.

This clone occurred a few times. The gene calls are TRBV30 and TRBJ2-2; TRBD1 might be the D (6 bases). Germline lookup yields CDR1 GTSNPN and CDR2 SVGIG (reference sequence). V lost 2 bases and J lost 1, with 11 bases in between. The CDR3 has 15 amino acids. In nucleotides, the CDR3 is TGTGCCTGGAGTTTTTCCAGGGGGAACACCGGGGAGCTGTTTTTT. It yields the protein CAWSFSRGNTGELFF.

The chain carries TRBV10-2 and TRBJ2-3; no definite D call. Looked up from germline, CDR1 is WSHSY and CDR2 is SAAADI. V was shortened by 8 bases and J by 2 bases, with 11 bases between the two germline ends. The CDR3 length is 13 residues. The CDR3 here is CASAPVNTDTQYF. CDR3 in DNA: TGCGCCAGCGCCCCGGTTAACACAGATACGCAGTATTTT.

The genes are TRBV27 and TRBJ2-1; tentatively, D is TRBD1 (5 bases). This CDR3 contains 14 residues. Trimming cost V 7 bases and J 10 bases, with 20 bases left between them. CDR1 is MNHEY and CDR2 is SMNVEV in the germline V gene (reference sequence). The CDR3 region has the DNA TGTGCCAGCAAGATCACCAGGCTCCGGACAGAGCAGTTCTTC. The encoded protein is CASKITRLRTEQFF.

V and J are TRBV6-2 or TRBV6-3 and TRBJ2-7; 10 nucleotides line up with TRBD1. There are 15 residues in the CDR3. Germline CDR1 and CDR2: MNHEY and SVGEGT. The trim removed 5 bases at V and 4 bases at J, leaving 8 bases unmatched. The CDR3 reads CASSPGQGDPYEQYF. The CDR3 DNA is TGTGCCAGCAGTCCAGGACAGGGGGATCCGTACGAGCAGTACTTC.

This clone has a single count. This chain connects TRBV28 to TRBJ2-7; TRBD1 might be the D (6 bases). The CDR3 has 17 amino acids. V gave up 3 bases and J gave up 2 bases, with 20 bases separating them. The V gene's germline CDR1 is MDHEN and CDR2 SYDVKM. The CDR3 here is CASSFSQGRGPTYEQYF. As DNA, the CDR3 is TGTGCCAGCAGTTTTAGTCAGGGCAGGGGACCGACCTACGAGCAGTACTTC.

The rearrangement joins TRBV7-7 to TRBJ1-6, with TRBD1 matching 10 bases. Trimming removed 5 bases from V and 10 bases from J; junction bases left unmatched: 8. This CDR3 comprises 15 residues. Per germline, CDR1 SSHAT and CDR2 FNYEAQ (reference sequence). The CDR3 here is CASSPMTGGRSPLHF. CDR3 sequence (DNA): TGTGCCAGCAGCCCTATGACAGGGGGCAGATCACCCCTCCACTTT.